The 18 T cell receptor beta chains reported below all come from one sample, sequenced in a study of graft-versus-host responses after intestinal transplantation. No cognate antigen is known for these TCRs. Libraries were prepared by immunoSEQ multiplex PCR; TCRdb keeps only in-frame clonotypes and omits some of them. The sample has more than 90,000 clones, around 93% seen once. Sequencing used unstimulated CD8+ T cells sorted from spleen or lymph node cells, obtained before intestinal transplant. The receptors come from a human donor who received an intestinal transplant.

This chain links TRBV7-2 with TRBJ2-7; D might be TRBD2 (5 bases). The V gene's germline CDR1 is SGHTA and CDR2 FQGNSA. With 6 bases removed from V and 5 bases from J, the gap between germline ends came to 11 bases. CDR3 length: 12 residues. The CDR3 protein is CASRLGSDEQYF. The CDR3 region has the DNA TGTGCCAGCAGACTAGGGTCGGACGAGCAGTACTTC.

The CDR3 is CASSYPIEQGGYEQYF. CDR3 nucleotides: TGTGCCAGCAGTTACCCCATAGAACAGGGTGGCTACGAGCAGTACTTC. The J gene is TRBJ2-7, the V gene TRBV6-5, with D perhaps matching TRBD1 (6 bases). The germline V gene has CDR1 MNHEY and CDR2 SVGAGI. V lost 2 bases to trimming and J lost 3 bases, with 17 bases between them. The CDR3 is 16 amino acids.

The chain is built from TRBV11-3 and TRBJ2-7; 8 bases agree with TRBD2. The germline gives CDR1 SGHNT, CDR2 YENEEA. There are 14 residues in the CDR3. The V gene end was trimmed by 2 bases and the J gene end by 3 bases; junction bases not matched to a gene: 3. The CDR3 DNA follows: TGTGCCAGCAGCTTAACGAGCGGGGGCTACGAGCAGTACTTC. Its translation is CASSLTSGGYEQYF. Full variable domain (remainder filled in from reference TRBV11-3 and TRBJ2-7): EAGVVQSPRYKIIEKKQPVAFWCNPISGHNTLYWYLQNLGQGPELLIRYENEEAVDDSQLPKDRFSAERLKGVDSTLKIQPAELGDSAVYLCASSLTSGGYEQYFGPGTRLTVT.

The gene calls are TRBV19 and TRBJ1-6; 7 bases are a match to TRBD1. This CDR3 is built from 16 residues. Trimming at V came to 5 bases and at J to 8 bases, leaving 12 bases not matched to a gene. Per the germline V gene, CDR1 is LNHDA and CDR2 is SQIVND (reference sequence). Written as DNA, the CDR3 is TGTGCCAGTAGTTATTCGTCAGGGGGAGGTTATTCACCCCTCCACTTT. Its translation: CASSYSSGGGYSPLHF. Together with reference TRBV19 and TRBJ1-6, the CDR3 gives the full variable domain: DGGITQSPKYLFRKEGQNVTLSCEQNLNHDAMYWYRQDPGQGLRLIYYSQIVNDFQKGDIAEGYSVSREKKESFPLTVTSAQKNPTAFYLCASSYSSGGGYSPLHFGNGTRLTVT.

The CDR3 sequence: CAWSVLSTPSYEQYF. The CDR3, as DNA: TGTGCCTGGAGTGTACTTTCGACTCCCTCCTACGAGCAGTACTTC. This sequence joins TRBV30 and TRBJ2-7, with D hard to call. The CDR3 extends over 15 amino acids. Germline-derived CDR1 and CDR2 are GTSNPN and SVGIG (reference sequence). V was shortened by 0 bases and J by 0 bases, with 12 bases between the two germline ends.

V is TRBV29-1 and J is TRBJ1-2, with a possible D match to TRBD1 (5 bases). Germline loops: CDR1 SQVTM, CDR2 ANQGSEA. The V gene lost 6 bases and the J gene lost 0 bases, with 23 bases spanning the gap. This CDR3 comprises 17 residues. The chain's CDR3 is CSVRTVRGEDPNYGYTF. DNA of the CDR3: TGCAGCGTCCGGACGGTGCGGGGCGAGGATCCTAACTATGGCTACACCTTC.

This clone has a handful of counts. The CDR3 loop is CASAPGQGTEKLFF. The CDR3 DNA sequence: TGTGCCAGTGCACCGGGACAGGGGACCGAAAAACTGTTTTTT. The J gene is TRBJ1-4, the V gene TRBV19; 10 nucleotides line up with TRBD1. The germline V gene has CDR1 LNHDA and CDR2 SQIVND (reference sequence). J lost 8 bases, V lost 8 bases, and 8 bases had no gene match. The length of the CDR3 is 14 residues.

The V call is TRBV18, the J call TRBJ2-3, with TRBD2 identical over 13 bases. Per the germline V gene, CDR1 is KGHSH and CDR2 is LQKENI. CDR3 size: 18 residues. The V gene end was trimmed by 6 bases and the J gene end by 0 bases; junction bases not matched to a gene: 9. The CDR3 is CASSRLAGGIVSTDTQYF. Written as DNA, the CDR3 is TGTGCCAGCTCCCGACTAGCGGGGGGTATAGTTAGCACAGATACGCAGTATTTT.

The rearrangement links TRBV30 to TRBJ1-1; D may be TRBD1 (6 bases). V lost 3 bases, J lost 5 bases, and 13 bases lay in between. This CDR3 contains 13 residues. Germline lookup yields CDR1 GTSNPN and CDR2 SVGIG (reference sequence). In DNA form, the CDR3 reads TGTGCCTGGAGCTCGGTGGGGGCTACTGAAGCTTTCTTT. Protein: CAWSSVGATEAFF.

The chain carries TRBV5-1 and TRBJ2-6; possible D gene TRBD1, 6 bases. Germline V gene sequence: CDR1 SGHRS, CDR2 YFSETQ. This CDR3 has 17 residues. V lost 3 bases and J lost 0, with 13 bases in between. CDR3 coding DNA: TGCGCCAGCAGCTCCGGGGTGGGGGCCTCTGGGGCCAACGTCCTGACTTTC. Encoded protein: CASSSGVGASGANVLTF.

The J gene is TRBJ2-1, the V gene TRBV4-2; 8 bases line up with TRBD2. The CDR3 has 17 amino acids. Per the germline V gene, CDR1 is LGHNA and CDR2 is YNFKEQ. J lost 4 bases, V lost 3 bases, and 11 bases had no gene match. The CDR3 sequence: CASSQPNSGAQYNEQFF. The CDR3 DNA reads TGTGCCAGCAGCCAGCCCAATAGCGGGGCGCAGTACAATGAGCAGTTCTTC.

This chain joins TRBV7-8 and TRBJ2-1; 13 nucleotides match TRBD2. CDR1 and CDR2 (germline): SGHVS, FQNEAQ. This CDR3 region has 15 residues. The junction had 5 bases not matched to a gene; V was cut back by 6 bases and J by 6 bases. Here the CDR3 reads CASSSTSGGINEQFF. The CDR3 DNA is TGTGCCAGCAGTTCGACTAGCGGGGGGATCAATGAGCAGTTCTTC.

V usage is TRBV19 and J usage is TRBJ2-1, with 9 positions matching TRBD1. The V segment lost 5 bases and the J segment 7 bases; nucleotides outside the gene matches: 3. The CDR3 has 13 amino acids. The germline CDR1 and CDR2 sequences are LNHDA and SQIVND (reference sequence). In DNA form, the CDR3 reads TGTGCCAGTAGTGTAGGGACAGGGAATGAGCAGTTCTTC. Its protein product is CASSVGTGNEQFF.

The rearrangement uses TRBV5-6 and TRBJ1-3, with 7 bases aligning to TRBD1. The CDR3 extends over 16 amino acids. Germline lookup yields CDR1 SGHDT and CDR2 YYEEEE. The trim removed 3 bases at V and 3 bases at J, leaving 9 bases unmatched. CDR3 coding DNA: TGTGCCAGCAGCTGGACCCCCCGGGACAGTGGAAACACCATATATTTT. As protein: CASSWTPRDSGNTIYF.

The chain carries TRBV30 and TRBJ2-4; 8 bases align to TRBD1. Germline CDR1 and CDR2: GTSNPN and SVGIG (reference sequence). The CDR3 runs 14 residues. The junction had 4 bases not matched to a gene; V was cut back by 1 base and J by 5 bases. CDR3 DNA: TGTGCCTGGAGTGGTGGGACAGGCCAAAACATTCAGTACTTC. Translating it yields CAWSGGTGQNIQYF.

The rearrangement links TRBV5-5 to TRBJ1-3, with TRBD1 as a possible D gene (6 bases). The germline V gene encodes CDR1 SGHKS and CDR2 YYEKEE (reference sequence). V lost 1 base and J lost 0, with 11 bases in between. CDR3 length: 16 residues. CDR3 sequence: CASSLRQGLSGNTIYF. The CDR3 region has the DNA TGTGCCAGCAGCTTGAGGCAGGGGCTCTCTGGAAACACCATATATTTT. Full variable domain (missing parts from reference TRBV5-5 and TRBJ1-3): DAGVTQSPTHLIKTRGQQVTLRCSPISGHKSVSWYQQVLGQGPQFIFQYYEKEERGRGNFPDRFSARQFPNYSSELNVNALLLGDSALYLCASSLRQGLSGNTIYFGEGSWLTVV.

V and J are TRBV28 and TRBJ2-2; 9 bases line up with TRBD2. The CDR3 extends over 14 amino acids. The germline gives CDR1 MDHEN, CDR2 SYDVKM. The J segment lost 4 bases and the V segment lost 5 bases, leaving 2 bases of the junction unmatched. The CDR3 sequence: CASSLAGSTGELFF. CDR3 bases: TGTGCCAGCAGTCTAGCGGGAAGCACCGGGGAGCTGTTTTTT.

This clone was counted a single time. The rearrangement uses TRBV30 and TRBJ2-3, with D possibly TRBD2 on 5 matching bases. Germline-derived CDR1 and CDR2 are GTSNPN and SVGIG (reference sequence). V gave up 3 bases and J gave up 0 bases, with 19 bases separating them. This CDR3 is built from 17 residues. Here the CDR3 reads CAWSAVEGGLSTDTQYF. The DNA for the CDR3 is TGTGCCTGGAGCGCAGTAGAGGGTGGACTTAGCACAGATACGCAGTATTTT.